The 17 T cell receptor beta chains below come from one sample, sequenced in a study of blood T cell repertoires in COVID-19. Sequenced by immunoSEQ multiplex PCR; TCRdb stores in-frame clones only, minus some. The profile shows about 150,000 clones, around 80% of them singletons. The sample consisted of PBMCs or T cells enriched from blood (not recorded which). The receptors originated from a woman aged 50 to 60 who had recovered from COVID-19.

The rearrangement uses TRBV28 and TRBJ1-1, with 7 bases identical to TRBD1. The V segment lost 1 base and the J segment 11 bases; nucleotides outside the gene matches: 7. This CDR3 spans 13 amino acids. In germline, CDR1 is MDHEN, CDR2 SYDVKM. CDR3 coding DNA: TGTGCCAGCAGTTTATTGGGGACAGAGAAGGCTTTCTTT. Protein: CASSLLGTEKAFF.

This clone was picked up a small number of times. This sequence joins TRBV21-1 and TRBJ2-7; no check of the table's D call, TRBD2, against the DNA was made. TRBV21-1 is classified as a pseudogene. This CDR3 is built from 18 residues. CDR3 sequence: CASSKAVFLYSGAYEQYF. The DNA for the CDR3 is TGTGCCAGCAGCAAAGCGGTTTTCTTGTACAGCGGGGCCTACGAGCAGTACTTC.

There are a few counts of this clone. This rearrangement joins TRBV6-4 to TRBJ2-3, with 10 bases identical to TRBD2. In germline, CDR1 is MRHNA, CDR2 SNTAGT. CDR3 length: 14 residues. The ends lost 5 bases at V and 2 bases at J; junction bases unmatched: 1. CDR3 loop: CASSSGGATDTQYF. The CDR3 coding sequence is TGTGCCAGCAGTAGCGGGGGGGCCACAGATACGCAGTATTTT.

The J gene is TRBJ1-4, the V gene TRBV6-5; maybe TRBD1 (6 bases). V dropped 8 bases and J dropped 5 bases, with 12 bases sitting between them. CDR1 and CDR2 (germline): MNHEY, SVGAGI. The CDR3 extends over 13 amino acids. This chain's CDR3 is CASYDRPNEKLFF. The CDR3 nucleotides read TGTGCCAGCTACGACAGGCCAAATGAAAAACTGTTTTTT.

The chain is built from TRBV19 and TRBJ2-6, with unresolved D. Germline V CDR1 and CDR2: LNHDA, SQIVND (reference sequence). Trimming shortened V by 6 bases and J by 0 bases, and 12 bases separated the two germline ends. The CDR3 is made up of 16 amino acids. The CDR3 DNA sequence: TGTGCCAGTAGCGTGGTTTACAGCTCTGGGGCCAACGTCCTGACTTTC. This codes for CASSVVYSSGANVLTF.

The gene calls are TRBV3-1 (or the pseudogene TRBV3-2) and TRBJ1-3, with D perhaps matching TRBD1 (5 bases). The CDR3 has 12 residues. The germline V gene has CDR1 LGHDT and CDR2 YNNKEL (reference sequence). Deletions cut 7 bases from V and 2 bases from J, with 6 bases between. The CDR3 reads CASMGPGNTIYF. Written as DNA, the CDR3 is TGTGCCAGCATGGGGCCTGGAAACACCATATATTTT.

The chain is built from TRBV5-1 and TRBJ1-4; 7 positions match TRBD1. There are 15 residues in the CDR3. Germline CDR1 and CDR2: SGHRS and YFSETQ. J lost 5 bases, V lost 0 bases, and 4 bases had no gene match. The DNA for the CDR3 is TGCGCCAGCAGCTTGGTGGCCAGGGGGAATGAAAAACTGTTTTTT. Its translation: CASSLVARGNEKLFF.

The rearrangement joins TRBV9 to TRBJ2-3, with 8 bases that match TRBD2. There are 16 residues in the CDR3. Unmatched junction bases numbered 8, after V lost 0 bases and J lost 5 bases. CDR1 is SGDLS and CDR2 is YYNGEE in the germline V gene. The chain's CDR3 is CASSVDAGGRVDTQYF. CDR3 DNA sequence: TGTGCCAGCAGCGTAGATGCGGGGGGCCGGGTAGATACGCAGTATTTT. The whole variable domain, filled in from reference TRBV9 and TRBJ2-3, reads DSGVTQTPKHLITATGQRVTLRCSPRSGDLSVYWYQQSLDQGLQFLIQYYNGEERAKGNILERFSAQQFPDLHSELNLSSLELGDSALYFCASSVDAGGRVDTQYFGPGTRLTVL.

The chain links TRBV28 to TRBJ1-2; no clear D gene. CDR1 and CDR2 from the germline V gene are MDHEN and SYDVKM. The length of the CDR3 is 15 residues. V lost 6 bases and J lost 4, with 18 bases in between. The CDR3 spells CASRGSGSLSYGYTF. The CDR3 DNA is TGTGCCAGCAGGGGTTCCGGGTCTTTGAGCTATGGCTACACCTTC.

This chain uses TRBV10-3 with TRBJ2-5; 12 positions match TRBD2. J lost 9 bases, V lost 2 bases, and 19 bases had no gene match. The CDR3 is 19 residues long. CDR1 is ENHRY and CDR2 is SYGVKD in the germline V gene. The chain's CDR3 is CAISEGPLAGGPAVLAQYF. Written as DNA, the CDR3 is TGTGCCATCAGTGAGGGGCCACTAGCGGGGGGCCCTGCGGTATTGGCCCAGTACTTC.

This sequence joins TRBV28 and TRBJ2-6, with D possibly being TRBD1 (5 bases). Germline CDR1 MDHEN, CDR2 SYDVKM. The CDR3 is 14 amino acids. V lost 6 bases, J lost 1 base, and 7 bases lay in between. The CDR3: CASSRTSGANVLTF. The CDR3 DNA reads TGTGCCAGCAGCCGGACATCTGGGGCCAACGTCCTGACTTTC.

This clone was recorded a few times. V is TRBV2 and J is TRBJ2-7, with 9 bases fitting TRBD1. The J segment lost 1 base and the V segment lost 6 bases, leaving 13 bases of the junction unmatched. Germline V gives CDR1 SNHLY, CDR2 FYNNEI. CDR3 length: 17 amino acids. The CDR3 DNA follows: TGTGCCAGCAGGACCGGGGCCCACAGGGGGCTTTCCTACGAGCAGTACTTC. Translating it yields CASRTGAHRGLSYEQYF.

This clone was found a few times. The chain combines TRBV4-2 with TRBJ1-6; TRBD1 matches 9 bases. This CDR3 region has 17 residues. V lost 2 bases, J lost 9 bases, and 11 bases stayed unmatched. Germline CDR1 LGHNA, CDR2 YNFKEQ. CDR3 in DNA: TGTGCCAGCAGCCAATACCAGGGACAGGGTGGGGGTTCACCCCTCCACTTT. Translation gives CASSQYQGQGGGSPLHF.

The chain has TRBV6-5 and TRBJ1-4; TRBD1 aligns across 7 bases. Germline CDR1 reads MNHEY; CDR2 reads SVGAGI. J was trimmed by 8 bases and V by 5 bases; bases with no gene match: 5. CDR3 length: 13 amino acids. The DNA of the CDR3 is TGTGCCAGCAGTAGCCGGGACAGAGAAAAACTGTTTTTT. It encodes CASSSRDREKLFF.

The count of this clone is one. The chain uses TRBV6-1 and TRBJ1-5; D gene ambiguous. V lost 1 base, J lost 2 bases, and 21 bases lay in between. Germline assignment: CDR1 MNHNS and CDR2 SASEGT. This CDR3 has 19 residues. CDR3 nucleotide sequence: TGTGCCAGCAGTGAAGAGTTCTGGGGAGGTGGCGAGGGCAATCAGCCCCAGCATTTT. Its translation is CASSEEFWGGGEGNQPQHF.

This clone was seen only once. V and J are TRBV5-1 and TRBJ2-2, with a weak D call TRBD2 (6 bases). The CDR3 spans 15 residues. V was pared by 0 bases and J by 5 bases, with 11 bases between. Germline CDR1 SGHRS, CDR2 YFSETQ. The CDR3: CASSLARGGTGELFF. For the CDR3, the DNA is TGCGCCAGCAGCTTGGCCCGTGGAGGGACCGGGGAGCTGTTTTTT. Combining the CDR3 with reference TRBV5-1 and TRBJ2-2 gives the whole variable domain KAGVTQTPRYLIKTRGQQVTLSCSPISGHRSVSWYQQTPGQGLQFLFEYFSETQRNKGNFPGRFSGRQFSNSRSEMNVSTLELGDSALYLCASSLARGGTGELFFGEGSRLTVL.

The rearrangement links TRBV7-8 to TRBJ1-6, with 8 bases lining up with TRBD1. With 7 bases clipped from V and 8 bases from J, the junction kept 4 bases outside the gene matches. The CDR3 spans 13 residues. Germline V gene data show CDR1 as SGHVS and CDR2 as FQNEAQ. As DNA, the CDR3 is TGTGCCAGCACCGGGACAGGCGATTCACCCCTCCACTTT. Protein sequence: CASTGTGDSPLHF. The full variable domain, its missing parts supplied by reference TRBV7-8 and TRBJ1-6, is GAGVSQSPRYKVAKRGQDVALRCDPISGHVSLFWYQQALGQGPEFLTYFQNEAQLDKSGLPSDRFFAERPEGSVSTLKIQRTQQEDSAVYLCASTGTGDSPLHFGNGTRLTVT.